Listed below are T cell receptor beta chains from one sample, sequenced in a study of T cell responses to AZD1222 COVID-19 vaccine. TCRdb keeps only in-frame clones here, not all; method: immunoSEQ multiplex PCR. The sample comprises more than 150,000 clones, approximately 92% of which are singletons, and about 10% rests with the top ten. The material was peripheral blood, obtained on day 0 of AZD1222 vaccination. These TCRs come from an adult in good health. Each CDR3 is given with its conserved first and last residue. The D gene is left open where the match is weak. Some rows mark clone size as missing; the rest say once, few, many or name a class of expanded clone.

j_call,v_call,d_call,clone_size,cdr3_aa,cdr3_nt
TRBJ1-1,TRBV4-1,-,-,CASSLRDLNTEAFF,TGCGCCAGCAGCCTCAGGGATTTGAACACTGAAGCTTTCTTT
TRBJ1-1,TRBV3-1/TRBV3-2,-,-,CASSQDGAGGATEAFF,TGTGCCAGCAGCCAAGATGGGGCAGGTGGGGCGACTGAAGCTTTCTTT
TRBJ2-3,TRBV2,-,-,CASTSQGWAQYF,TGTGCCAGCACCAGCCAGGGGTGGGCGCAGTATTTT
TRBJ1-1,TRBV10-3,TRBD1,-,CAISEPNRGGTEAFF,TGTGCCATCAGTGAGCCTAACAGGGGAGGAACTGAAGCTTTCTTT
TRBJ2-1,TRBV7-2,TRBD2,once,CASSPGRLSGNYIYNEQFF,TGTGCCAGCAGCCCAGGCCGGCTTAGCGGGAACTACATATACAATGAGCAGTTCTTC
TRBJ1-4,TRBV6-5,-,once,CASSYWRNEKLFF,TGTGCCAGCAGTTACTGGCGAAATGAAAAACTGTTTTTT
TRBJ1-1,TRBV19,-,-,CASSTPGTEAFF,TGTGCCAGTAGTACTCCCGGAACTGAAGCTTTCTTT
TRBJ1-5,TRBV18,-,-,CASSPDSHQPQHF,TGTGCCAGCTCACCAGACAGCCATCAGCCCCAGCATTTT
TRBJ1-2,TRBV19,-,-,CASSPRTVPLGGYTF,TGTGCCAGTAGTCCTAGGACAGTCCCTCTTGGAGGCTACACCTTC
TRBJ2-5,TRBV28,TRBD2,-,CASRGGLESQYF,TGTGCATCACGGGGGGGGCTCGAGAGCCAGTACTTC
TRBJ1-1,TRBV30,-,once,CAWTGLNTEAFF,TGTGCCTGGACAGGACTCAACACTGAAGCTTTCTTT
TRBJ1-3,TRBV21-1,-,-,CASSNHGPVPPFSGNTIYF,TGTGCCAGCAGCAACCATGGACCCGTCCCACCGTTCTCTGGAAACACCATATATTTT
TRBJ1-5,TRBV24-1,-,-,CATMDNGGGGNQPQHF,TGTGCCACCATGGATAATGGGGGCGGAGGCAATCAGCCCCAGCATTTT
TRBJ1-5,TRBV7-2,TRBD1,-,CASSLQGTGGGQPQHF,TGTGCCAGCAGTCTTCAGGGGACAGGGGGCGGACAGCCCCAGCATTTT
TRBJ2-3,TRBV5-4,-,-,CASSPSAGPGTDTQYF,TGTGCCAGCAGTCCCTCTGCGGGGCCAGGGACAGATACGCAGTATTTT
TRBJ1-2,TRBV19,-,once,CASSMKGSDYGYTF,TGTGCCAGTAGTATGAAGGGGTCGGACTATGGCTACACCTTC
TRBJ2-5,TRBV7-9,-,-,CASSLGWGTETQYF,TGTGCCAGCAGCTTAGGTTGGGGGACAGAGACCCAGTACTTC
TRBJ1-1,TRBV7-9,-,-,CASSLSGNTEAFF,TGTGCCAGCAGCTTAAGTGGGAACACTGAAGCTTTCTTT
TRBJ2-4,TRBV4-1,-,-,CASSQVTRGNIQYF,TGCGCCAGCAGCCAAGTGACGAGGGGTAACATTCAGTACTTC
TRBJ2-2,TRBV5-1,-,-,CASSLSAGSNTGELFF,TGCGCCAGCAGCTTGTCGGCAGGGAGTAACACCGGGGAGCTGTTTTTT
TRBJ2-2,TRBV10-3,TRBD1,-,CATRGQGANTGELFF,TGTGCCACCAGGGGACAGGGCGCGAACACCGGGGAGCTGTTTTTT
TRBJ1-3,TRBV29-1,-,-,CSVARDSGNTIYF,TGCAGCGTTGCGAGGGACTCTGGAAACACCATATATTTT
TRBJ2-1,TRBV28,TRBD2,-,CASRGLAGGPSSYNEQFF,TGTGCCAGCAGGGGGCTAGCGGGAGGCCCCAGCTCCTACAATGAGCAGTTCTTC
TRBJ1-1,TRBV19,TRBD1,-,CASSMGQGASEAFF,TGTGCCAGTAGTATGGGACAGGGGGCTTCTGAAGCTTTCTTT
TRBJ1-3,TRBV28,-,-,CASSFGLGVSGNTIYF,TGTGCCAGCAGTTTTGGTTTGGGGGTGTCTGGAAACACCATATATTTT
TRBJ1-3,TRBV6-5,-,-,CASSYQAATGNTIYF,TGTGCCAGCAGTTACCAGGCAGCGACTGGAAACACCATATATTTT
TRBJ1-1,TRBV6-1,-,-,CASSELDTRWAEAFF,TGTGCCAGCAGTGAATTGGACACCCGATGGGCTGAAGCTTTCTTT
TRBJ1-2,TRBV29-1,-,-,CSVVWPNDGYTF,TGCAGCGTTGTTTGGCCAAACGACGGCTACACCTTC
TRBJ1-5,TRBV7-8,-,-,CASSLGVMGNQPQHF,TGTGCCAGCAGCTTAGGGGTTATGGGCAATCAGCCCCAGCATTTT
TRBJ1-5,TRBV19,-,once,CASSIAGALTHQPQHF,TGTGCCAGTAGTATAGCAGGGGCCTTAACCCATCAGCCCCAGCATTTT
TRBJ1-1,TRBV5-1,-,-,CASSLGRGNTEAFF,TGCGCCAGCAGCCTGGGTAGGGGGAACACTGAAGCTTTCTTT
TRBJ1-2,TRBV5-5,-,-,CASSLIGAEGYTF,TGTGCCAGCAGCTTGATTGGGGCGGAGGGCTACACCTTC
TRBJ1-2,TRBV4-1,TRBD1,-,CASSQEGDSERTNYGYTF,TGCGCCAGCAGCCAAGAGGGGGACAGCGAAAGAACTAACTATGGCTACACCTTC
TRBJ1-2,TRBV5-6,-,-,CASSPGGMDYGYTF,TGTGCCAGCAGCCCGGGAGGAATGGACTATGGCTACACCTTC
TRBJ1-1,TRBV2,TRBD1,-,CASSATGEGTEAFF,TGTGCCAGCAGCGCCACAGGGGAAGGTACTGAAGCTTTCTTT
TRBJ2-3,TRBV6-1,TRBD2,few,CASSESSGSTDTQYF,TGTGCCAGCAGTGAATCTAGCGGCTCCACAGATACGCAGTATTTT
TRBJ1-1,TRBV7-3,-,-,CASSLGGGVDTEAFF,TGTGCCAGCAGCCTGGGCGGGGGAGTCGACACTGAAGCTTTCTTT
TRBJ2-7,TRBV12-3/TRBV12-4,-,-,CASSPSRTYEQYF,TGTGCCAGCAGCCCCTCCCGAACCTACGAGCAGTACTTC
TRBJ1-1,TRBV10-3,-,-,CAISGPGGGADTEAFF,TGTGCCATCAGTGGGCCAGGAGGGGGGGCGGACACTGAAGCTTTCTTT
TRBJ2-5,TRBV7-3,-,-,CASSLSREETQYF,TGTGCCAGCAGCTTAAGCCGGGAAGAGACCCAGTACTTC
TRBJ1-5,TRBV6-6,-,-,CASSPGRVQDQPQHF,TGTGCCAGCAGCCCCGGTCGGGTTCAGGATCAGCCCCAGCATTTT
TRBJ2-7,TRBV19,-,-,CASSIPLGRGSHEQYF,TGTGCCAGTAGTATCCCCTTAGGACGAGGCTCCCACGAGCAGTACTTC
TRBJ2-2,TRBV7-3,-,-,CASSQGPANTGELFF,TGTGCCAGCAGCCAGGGGCCTGCGAACACCGGGGAGCTGTTTTTT
TRBJ1-1,TRBV7-9,-,-,CASSSDGWGASTEAFF,TGTGCCAGCAGTTCAGACGGTTGGGGGGCTTCCACTGAAGCTTTCTTT
TRBJ1-2,TRBV3-1/TRBV3-2,-,-,CASSSRYGYTF,TGTGCCAGCAGCTCGCGCTATGGCTACACCTTC
TRBJ2-1,TRBV2,-,-,CAGSTSSYNEQFF,TGTGCCGGGTCAACGAGCTCCTACAATGAGCAGTTCTTC
TRBJ1-6,TRBV27,-,-,CASSPTGVGRPLHF,TGTGCCAGCAGTCCGACCGGGGTGGGAAGACCCCTCCACTTT
TRBJ2-2,TRBV6-1,-,-,CASCDGRVDGELFF,TGTGCCAGCTGTGACGGGAGAGTCGACGGGGAGCTGTTTTTT
TRBJ2-7,TRBV7-9,-,-,CASSLNFGEQYF,TGTGCCAGCAGCTTGAATTTCGGCGAGCAGTACTTC
TRBJ1-1,TRBV5-8,TRBD1,-,CASSTGVNTEAFF,TGTGCCAGCAGTACAGGGGTAAACACTGAAGCTTTCTTT
TRBJ2-1,TRBV27,-,-,CASSLSSYNEQFF,TGTGCCAGCAGTTTGAGCTCCTACAATGAGCAGTTCTTC
TRBJ1-2,TRBV6-5,TRBD1,-,CASSYSGTDLYGYTF,TGTGCCAGCAGTTACTCAGGGACAGACCTCTATGGCTACACCTTC
TRBJ2-1,TRBV6-5,-,-,CGSSANEQFF,TGCGGGAGTAGCGCTAATGAGCAGTTCTTC
TRBJ1-2,TRBV7-2,-,-,CASSLAGVGYGYTF,TGTGCCAGCAGCTTAGCCGGGGTAGGCTATGGCTACACCTTC